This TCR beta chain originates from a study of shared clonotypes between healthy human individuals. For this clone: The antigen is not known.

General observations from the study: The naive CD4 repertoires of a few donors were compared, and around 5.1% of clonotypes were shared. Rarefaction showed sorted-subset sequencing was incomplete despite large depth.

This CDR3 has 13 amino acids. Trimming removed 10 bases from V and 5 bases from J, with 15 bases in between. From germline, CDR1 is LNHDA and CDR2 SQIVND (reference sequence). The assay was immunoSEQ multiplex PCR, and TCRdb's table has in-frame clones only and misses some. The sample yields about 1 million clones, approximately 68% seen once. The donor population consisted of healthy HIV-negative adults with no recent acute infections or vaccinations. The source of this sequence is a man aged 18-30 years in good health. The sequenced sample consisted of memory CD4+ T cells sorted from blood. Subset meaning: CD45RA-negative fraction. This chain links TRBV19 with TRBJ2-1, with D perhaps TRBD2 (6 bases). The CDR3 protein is CATSWTIDNEQFF. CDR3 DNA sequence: TGTGCCACTTCATGGACTATCGACAATGAGCAGTTCTTC.